This T cell receptor (beta chain) was obtained from a study of neoadjuvant anti-PD-1 for oral cavity cancer. Study observations and caveats: Only three patients per response group were TCR-analyzed; validation needed. Larger post-treatment preexisting tumor clones tracked with greater tumor shrinkage.

Method: immunoSEQ multiplex PCR; TCRdb's copy keeps in-frame clones and lacks some. The sample has 9,500 to 15,000 clones, around two thirds seen once. Concerning this clone itself: Its antigen is currently unknown.

The CDR3 covers 15 residues. Germline V gene lookup returns CDR1 MNHNS and CDR2 SASEGT. Trimming took 4 bases from V and 7 from J, leaving 14 bases between them. The chain has TRBV6-1 and TRBJ1-6; D might be TRBD1 (5 bases). The source material was tumor tissue, sampled before nivolumab (anti-PD-1) treatment. The clonotype originates from a person aged 35 to 85 with oral cavity squamous cell carcinoma. The donor label of this sample is uncertain. The CDR3 sequence: CASSGAVRANSPLHF. The CDR3 bases are TGTGCCAGCAGTGGAGCCGTCAGGGCCAATTCACCCCTCCACTTT.